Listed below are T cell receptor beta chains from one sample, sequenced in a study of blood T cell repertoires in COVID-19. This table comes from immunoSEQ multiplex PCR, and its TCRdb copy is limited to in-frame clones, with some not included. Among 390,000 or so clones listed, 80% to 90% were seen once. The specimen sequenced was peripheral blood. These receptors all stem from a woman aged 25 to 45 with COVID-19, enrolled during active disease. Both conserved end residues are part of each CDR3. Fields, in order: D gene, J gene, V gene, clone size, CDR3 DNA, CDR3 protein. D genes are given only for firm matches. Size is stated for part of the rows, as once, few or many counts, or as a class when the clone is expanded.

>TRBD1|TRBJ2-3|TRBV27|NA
TGTGCCAGCAGTCCTGACCGGGACAGGGGCACAGATACGCAGTATTTT
CASSPDRDRGTDTQYF
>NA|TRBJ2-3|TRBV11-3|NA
TGTGCCAGCAGCTTACAGGGCTTGACAGATACGCAGTATTTT
CASSLQGLTDTQYF
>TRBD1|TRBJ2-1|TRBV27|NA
TGTGCCAGCAGGACGGACAGGGCCCATGAGCAGTTCTTC
CASRTDRAHEQFF
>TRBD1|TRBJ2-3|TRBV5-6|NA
TGTGCCAGCAGCTTGGGGGACAGGGTGTCGACAGATACGCAGTATTTT
CASSLGDRVSTDTQYF
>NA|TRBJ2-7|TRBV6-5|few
TGTGCCAGCACCCCCCCCCAGGGGCAGGGCGAGCAGTACTTC
CASTPPQGQGEQYF
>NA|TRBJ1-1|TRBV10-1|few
TGCGCCAGCAGTGACAACAGGAACACTGAAGCTTTCTTT
CASSDNRNTEAFF
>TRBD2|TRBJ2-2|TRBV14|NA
TGTGCCAGCAGCCCCTGGACTAGCGAGGCCGGGGAGCTGTTTTTT
CASSPWTSEAGELFF
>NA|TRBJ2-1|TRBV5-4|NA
TGTGCCAGCGAAATCGGCGGGACCGTCAATGAGCAGTTCTTC
CASEIGGTVNEQFF
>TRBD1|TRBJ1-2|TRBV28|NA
TGTGCCAGCAGTTTACAGGGGGCTGATGGCTACACCTTC
CASSLQGADGYTF
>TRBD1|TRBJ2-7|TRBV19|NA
TGTGCCAGTAGTATAGAGAGGGGGCCATACGAGCAGTACTTC
CASSIERGPYEQYF
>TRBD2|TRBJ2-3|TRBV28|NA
TGTGCCAGCAGTTCCTCACTAGCGGGGGATCCAGATACGCAGTATTTT
CASSSSLAGDPDTQYF
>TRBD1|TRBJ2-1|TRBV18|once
TGTGCCAGCTCATCGGGACAGGGGGCCTACAATGAGCAGTTCTTC
CASSSGQGAYNEQFF
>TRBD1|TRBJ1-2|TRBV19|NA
TGTGCCAGTAGCCTCTCCGGGACAGGGTCTGTATGGAACTATGGCTACACCTTC
CASSLSGTGSVWNYGYTF